One and the same sample provided the 25 T cell receptor beta chains below, sequenced in a study of patients and donors after allogeneic stem cell transplantation. TCRdb ran MiXCR on the RT-PCR reads and lists one entry per CDR3 protein. The table lists 410,000 or so distinct CDR3 sequences, 15% to 20% of them singletons. The sequencing input was blood, either unsorted or a sorted T cell fraction (not recorded which). These receptors came from a human donor who was either an allogeneic HSCT recipient or a stem cell or donor lymphocyte infusion donor (not recorded which). It is not recorded whose cells these are; they may come from a transplant donor.

This clonotype was counted only a few times. The CDR3 region has the DNA TGTGCCAGCAGGAGGCCATCGTCCTACAATGAGCAGTTCTTC. Translated, it gives CASRRPSSYNEQFF. The chain combines TRBV6-1 with TRBJ2-1; no clear D. CDR3 length: 14 amino acids. Germline V gene sequence: CDR1 MNHNS, CDR2 SASEGT. V lost 6 bases to trimming and J lost 1 base, with 10 bases between them.

The V and J genes are TRBV10-3 and TRBJ1-2; D remains ambiguous. Per germline, CDR1 ENHRY and CDR2 SYGVKD. V was trimmed by 0 bases and J by 10 bases, leaving 6 bases between them. This CDR3 has 11 residues. CDR3 DNA sequence: TGTGCCATCAGTGAGTCAGCGGACTACACCTTC. This sequence encodes CAISESADYTF.

This rearrangement joins TRBV25-1 to TRBJ2-3; 9 bases agree with TRBD2. This CDR3 comprises 15 residues. Germline CDR1 MGHDK, CDR2 SYGVNS. V was pared by 7 bases and J by 2 bases, with 7 bases of the junction left unmatched. The CDR3 spells CASIASGTNTDTQYF. In nucleotides, the CDR3 is TGTGCCAGCATCGCTAGCGGGACAAACACAGATACGCAGTATTTT.

This chain joins TRBV20-1 and TRBJ2-7; no clear D gene. Between the trimmed V and J ends, which lost 7 bases and 0 bases, there was a span of 7 bases. CDR1 DFQATT and CDR2 SNEGSKA come from the germline V gene (reference sequence). This CDR3 spans 11 amino acids. In nucleotides, the CDR3 is TGCAGTGTGCCGGACTCCTACGAGCAGTACTTC. This codes for CSVPDSYEQYF.

V and J are TRBV20-1 and TRBJ1-1; D perhaps matches TRBD1 (5 bases). Germline CDR1 and CDR2: DFQATT and SNEGSKA (reference sequence). V shed 4 bases and J shed 4 bases, with 13 bases lying between them. The CDR3 has 13 residues. The CDR3 DNA reads TGCAGTGCTATGGGGCAACGGGTCACTGAAGCTTTCTTT. It is translated as CSAMGQRVTEAFF.

This sequence joins TRBV7-9 and TRBJ2-7; D gene ambiguous. Per germline, CDR1 SEHNR and CDR2 FQNEAQ (reference sequence). The CDR3 sequence is 13 residues long. Trimming took off 5 bases at V and 0 bases at J, with 8 bases between the two ends. The CDR3 region is CASSRLRSYEQYF. The CDR3 DNA sequence: TGTGCCAGCAGCCGTCTACGCTCCTACGAGCAGTACTTC.

The chain carries TRBV7-2 and TRBJ2-3, with 10 bases lining up with TRBD2. V lost 1 base and J lost 2; bases outside the gene matches: 6. Germline V CDR1 and CDR2: SGHTA, FQGNSA. The length of the CDR3 is 17 residues. The DNA for the CDR3 is TGTGCCAGCAGCTTAGGGGGACTAGCGAAGTCCACAGATACGCAGTATTTT. This sequence encodes CASSLGGLAKSTDTQYF.

This clonotype was observed a few times. This rearrangement joins TRBV10-3 to TRBJ1-2; 8 bases map to TRBD1. J lost 7 bases, V lost 10 bases, and 8 bases had no gene match. The CDR3 extends over 12 amino acids. Germline V gives CDR1 ENHRY, CDR2 SYGVKD. CDR3 in amino acids: CATGTGSSGYTF. DNA of the CDR3: TGTGCCACCGGGACAGGATCGAGTGGCTACACCTTC.

V gene TRBV3-1 combines with J gene TRBJ2-1; the match to TRBD1 covers 8 bases. The germline CDR1 and CDR2 sequences are LGHDT and YNNKEL (reference sequence). The CDR3 has 15 residues. V gave up 6 bases and J gave up 7 bases; unmatched junction bases: 11. This CDR3 is CASSQPGGLKNEQFF. The CDR3 nucleotides are TGTGCCAGCAGTCAACCAGGGGGCCTTAAGAATGAGCAGTTCTTC.

This clonotype came up a few times. This chain connects TRBV29-1 to TRBJ2-5; no firm D call. Per the germline V gene, CDR1 is SQVTM and CDR2 is ANQGSEA. The ends were cut back, 5 bases at V and 4 bases at J, with 11 bases in the middle. This CDR3 has 12 residues. The DNA of the CDR3 is TGCAGCGTTATTCCGATGGGAGAGACCCAGTACTTC. Its translation is CSVIPMGETQYF.

This chain connects TRBV5-1 to TRBJ2-3; TRBD1 is a possible D gene (6 bases). V was shortened by 0 bases and J by 5 bases, with 13 bases between the two germline ends. CDR1 is SGHRS, CDR2 YFSETQ, per germline. There are 15 residues in the CDR3. The CDR3 is CASSLGSGAKDTQYF. The CDR3 region has the DNA TGCGCCAGCAGCTTGGGGTCAGGGGCAAAAGATACGCAGTATTTT.

This chain uses TRBV29-1 with TRBJ2-1; 7 bases are a match to TRBD1. After removal of 4 bases from V and 5 bases from J, the junction contained 8 bases not matched to a gene. This CDR3 is built from 14 residues. Per germline, CDR1 SQVTM and CDR2 ANQGSEA. CDR3 DNA: TGCAGCGTTGCCCCGGGGACAGTCCACAATGAGCAGTTCTTC. This codes for CSVAPGTVHNEQFF.

The sample holds a few counts of this clonotype. The rearrangement uses TRBV6-5 and TRBJ2-5, with 7 bases matching TRBD1. The ends lost 2 bases at V and 1 base at J; junction bases unmatched: 10. The CDR3 contains 17 residues. Germline V CDR1 and CDR2: MNHEY, SVGAGI. The CDR3: CASSYRGRLDGQETQYF. CDR3 bases: TGTGCCAGCAGTTACAGGGGGCGCTTGGACGGCCAAGAGACCCAGTACTTC.

In this sample, this clonotype turned up a few times. J is TRBJ1-1 and V is TRBV2; D unclear. Trimming shortened V by 9 bases and J by 2 bases, and 19 bases separated the two germline ends. The CDR3 runs 15 residues. CDR1 is SNHLY and CDR2 is FYNNEI in the germline V gene. The CDR3 here is CASKMRANHNTEAFF. DNA of the CDR3: TGTGCCAGTAAGATGAGGGCCAACCATAACACTGAAGCTTTCTTT. The whole variable domain, remainder taken from reference TRBV2 and TRBJ1-1, is EPEVTQTPSHQVTQMGQEVILRCVPISNHLYFYWYRQILGQKVEFLVSFYNNEISEKSEIFDDQFSVERPDGSNFTLKIRSTKLEDSAMYFCASKMRANHNTEAFFGQGTRLTVV.

This clonotype came up a few times. The V gene is TRBV18, the J gene TRBJ2-5; D is ambiguous. Germline V gives CDR1 KGHSH, CDR2 LQKENI. Deletions cut 2 bases from V and 5 bases from J, with 3 bases between. There are 11 residues in the CDR3. For the CDR3, the DNA is TGTGCCAGCTCACCATTGGAGACCCAGTACTTC. It translates to CASSPLETQYF.

The rearrangement links TRBV2 to TRBJ2-7; D may be TRBD1 or TRBD2 (6 bases each). Germline V gives CDR1 SNHLY, CDR2 FYNNEI. The CDR3 contains 15 residues. V lost 2 bases, J lost 3 bases, and 14 bases lay in between. DNA of the CDR3: TGTGCCAGCAGTGAATCGGGGGCGCCCCTCTACGAGCAGTACTTC. Its protein product is CASSESGAPLYEQYF.

This clonotype was seen repeatedly, ten times or more. The chain carries TRBV5-1 and TRBJ2-7, with 9 bases lining up with TRBD1. The germline V gene has CDR1 SGHRS and CDR2 YFSETQ. After removal of 4 bases from V and 2 bases from J, the junction contained 13 bases not matched to a gene. The CDR3 runs to 17 residues. The CDR3 protein is CASSRTPRDRVTYEQYF. The DNA of the CDR3 is TGCGCCAGCAGCCGGACCCCCCGGGACAGGGTAACCTACGAGCAGTACTTC. The whole variable domain, filled in from reference TRBV5-1 and TRBJ2-7, reads KAGVTQTPRYLIKTRGQQVTLSCSPISGHRSVSWYQQTPGQGLQFLFEYFSETQRNKGNFPGRFSGRQFSNSRSEMNVSTLELGDSALYLCASSRTPRDRVTYEQYFGPGTRLTVT.

V and J are TRBV12-3 or TRBV12-4 and TRBJ2-7; the match to TRBD2 covers 13 bases. The ends lost 6 bases at V and 3 bases at J; junction bases unmatched: 11. This CDR3 region has 17 residues. This CDR3 is CASRSGLAGRPHYEQYF. In DNA, the CDR3 is TGTGCCAGCAGGTCGGGACTAGCGGGGAGACCACACTACGAGCAGTACTTC.

In the case of this clonotype: Germline and junction disagree at one end, which may indicate a read error. This rearrangement joins TRBV20-1 to TRBJ1-1; 7 bases are shared with TRBD1. The V gene's germline CDR1 is DFQATT and CDR2 SNEGSKA (reference sequence). The CDR3 consists of 14 residues. The CDR3 here is CSAARDRANTEASF. The DNA for the CDR3 is TGCAGTGCCGCCCGCGACAGGGCAAACACTGAAGCTTCCTTT.

This clonotype was seen repeatedly, ten times or more. The chain carries TRBV29-1 and TRBJ1-1; maybe TRBD1 (5 bases). This CDR3 is 16 amino acids long. Trimming stripped 0 bases from V and 3 bases from J, with 17 bases between. Germline-derived CDR1 and CDR2 are SQVTM and ANQGSEA. As DNA, the CDR3 is TGCAGCGTTGAAGATGGTTTGGGGAGAGGGGACACTGAAGCTTTCTTT. Translating it yields CSVEDGLGRGDTEAFF.

The gene calls are TRBV7-6 and TRBJ2-3; 9 bases agree with TRBD2. The germline CDR1 and CDR2 sequences are SGHVS and FNYEAQ. This CDR3 has 16 residues. The ends lost 1 base at V and 2 bases at J; junction bases unmatched: 4. The CDR3 coding sequence is TGTGCCAGCAGCTTAGGCAGCGGGGGGCCCACAGATACGCAGTATTTT. Translation: CASSLGSGGPTDTQYF.

The CDR3 coding sequence is TGTGCCATCAGTGAGTCGTCGGGCGAGCAGTACTTC. Encoded protein: CAISESSGEQYF. This chain uses TRBV10-3 with TRBJ2-7; D is uncertain. V was cut by 0 bases and J by 6 bases, with 6 bases left in between. The CDR3 has 12 residues. Germline loops: CDR1 ENHRY, CDR2 SYGVKD.

This clonotype has a handful of counts. V gene TRBV7-9 combines with J gene TRBJ1-2; D not certain. The germline V gene has CDR1 SEHNR and CDR2 FQNEAQ (reference sequence). Trimming shortened V by 3 bases and J by 7 bases, and 9 bases separated the two germline ends. The CDR3 has 12 residues. In nucleotides, the CDR3 is TGTGCCAGCAGCTTTGACCGATCTGGCTACACCTTC. Residues: CASSFDRSGYTF.

This clonotype occurred a few times. This chain connects TRBV19 to TRBJ2-1; 9 nucleotides match TRBD1. CDR1 LNHDA and CDR2 SQIVND come from the germline V gene (reference sequence). The CDR3 has 15 residues. V shed 2 bases and J 8 bases; nucleotides not matched to a gene: 7. This CDR3 is CASSISGTGRDEQFF. CDR3 nucleotides: TGTGCCAGTAGTATAAGTGGGACAGGGAGGGATGAGCAGTTCTTC.

This clonotype was counted between two and nine times. The chain joins TRBV20-1 to TRBJ2-1; TRBD2 aligns across 9 bases. Germline V CDR1 and CDR2: DFQATT, SNEGSKA (reference sequence). The CDR3 spans 14 residues. The V and J ends lost 6 bases and 2 bases, in that order; junction bases with no gene match: 5. The CDR3 loop reads CSATTSGPYNEQFF. CDR3 nucleotide sequence: TGCAGTGCCACCACTAGCGGGCCCTACAATGAGCAGTTCTTC.